This TCR beta chain emerged from a study of cytomegalovirus exposure and HLA in healthy donors. This CDR3 contains 15 residues. Per germline, CDR1 SGHTA and CDR2 FQGTGA. Deletions cut 6 bases from V and 3 bases from J, with 17 bases between. With 60 Vbeta and 13 Jbeta primers, the PCR was carried out. Generated by immunoSEQ multiplex PCR, the TCRdb table keeps only in-frame clones and is missing some. Among 130,000 or so clones listed, approximately 84% were seen once. The genes are TRBV7-3 and TRBJ1-2, with D unclear. The TCR was taken from a woman aged 40-49 years in good health and CMV-seronegative. Sequencing used PBMCs. The CDR3 region is CASSPGLRSDYGYTF. For the CDR3, the DNA is TGTGCCAGCAGTCCCGGTTTGCGTTCCGACTATGGCTACACCTTC.